The clone carrying this TCR beta chain was counted only a few times. Healthy HIV-negative adults with no recent acute infections or vaccinations were recruited as donors. The data stem from a study of shared clonotypes between healthy human individuals. Generated by immunoSEQ multiplex PCR, the TCRdb table keeps only in-frame clones and is missing some. The repertoire holds around 1,100,000 clones, with about 80% as singletons. V dropped 3 bases and J dropped 5 bases, with 9 bases sitting between them. The CDR3 is made up of 13 amino acids. Germline V gene sequence: CDR1 SGHRS, CDR2 YFSETQ. This chain links TRBV5-1 with TRBJ2-1; D is unclear. What was sequenced was memory CD4+ T cells from PBMCs. Sample subset: CD45RA-negative fraction. The clonotype was recovered from a man in his late teens or twenties in good health. Some clones in this sample may be carry-over from other donors' samples. CDR3: CASSYSRDNEQFF. The CDR3 bases are TGCGCCAGCAGCTACTCTCGTGACAATGAGCAGTTCTTC.